This TCR beta chain appears in the sequencing data of a study of T cell repertoires in cytomegalovirus infection. Study background: HLA-B-restricted CMV epitopes that are well studied, plus recently identified HLA-C-restricted ones, were used by the study. Public TCR beta signature analysis indicated the presence of both CMV infection and matching HLA type. Points from the study as a whole: The ex vivo response was dominated by HLA-C-restricted CMV-specific TCR beta clonotypes.

Germline CDR1 and CDR2: LNHNV and YYDKDF (reference sequence). V shed 5 bases and J shed 2 bases, with 13 bases lying between them. The CDR3 sequence is 14 residues long. Using its own MiXCR run on the reads, TCRdb lists one record per CDR3 protein. The sample carries around 770,000 distinct CDR3 sequences, about 28% recorded once. This clonotype occurred many times. No antigen is known for it. The rearrangement uses TRBV15 and TRBJ2-7; D remains ambiguous. The TCR originated in a human donor in good health (CMV status not recorded). Some clones in this sample may be carry-over from other donors' samples. The specimen was cultured CD8+ T cells from PBMCs, collected from culture after CMV antigen stimulation. The CDR3 spells CATSFGTSTYEQYF. The CDR3 DNA follows: TGTGCCACCAGCTTTGGTACAAGCACCTACGAGCAGTACTTC. Based on the CDR3 plus reference TRBV15 and TRBJ2-7, the full variable domain is DAMVIQNPRYQVTQFGKPVTLSCSQTLNHNVMYWYQQKSSQAPKLLFHYYDKDFNNEADTPDNFQSRRPNTSFCFLDIRSPGLGDTAMYLCATSFGTSTYEQYFGPGTRLTVT.